What follows are 25 T cell receptor beta chains derived from one specimen sequenced in a study of blood T cell repertoires in COVID-19. Only in-frame clones appear in the TCRdb table, and some are missing; sequencing was by immunoSEQ multiplex PCR. The table lists about 220,000 clones, about 85% of them singletons, with 4.5% to 6% in the top ten. Source material: peripheral blood. The receptors were gathered from a woman in her fifties or sixties who had recovered from COVID-19.

This rearrangement joins TRBV2 to TRBJ2-5; D might be TRBD1 (5 bases). V gave up 1 base and J gave up 5 bases, with 8 bases separating them. CDR1 is SNHLY, CDR2 FYNNEI, per germline. The CDR3 is 13 amino acids. The DNA for the CDR3 is TGTGCCAGCAGTGAAGTAAGGGGCGAGACCCAGTACTTC. Amino acid sequence: CASSEVRGETQYF.

The CDR3 DNA sequence: TGTGCCAGCAGCTTGGCTCCGGGATACACTAATTCACCCCTCCACTTT. Its protein product is CASSLAPGYTNSPLHF. The V gene is TRBV5-6, the J gene TRBJ1-6, with unresolved D. V lost 0 bases, J lost 6 bases, and 13 bases lay in between. The germline CDR1 and CDR2 sequences are SGHDT and YYEEEE. The CDR3 covers 16 residues. The whole variable domain, filled in from reference TRBV5-6 and TRBJ1-6, reads DAGVTQSPTHLIKTRGQQVTLRCSPKSGHDTVSWYQQALGQGPQFIFQYYEEEERQRGNFPDRFSGHQFPNYSSELNVNALLLGDSALYLCASSLAPGYTNSPLHFGNGTRLTVT.

The chain uses TRBV6-6 and TRBJ2-5, with TRBD2 matching 14 bases. With 5 bases clipped from V and 3 bases from J, the junction kept 2 bases outside the gene matches. Germline loops: CDR1 MNHNY, CDR2 SVGAGI (reference sequence). The CDR3 runs to 15 residues. This chain's CDR3 is CASSPGLAGEETQYF. The DNA for the CDR3 is TGTGCCAGCAGTCCGGGACTAGCGGGGGAAGAGACCCAGTACTTC.

The chain is built from TRBV7-2 and TRBJ2-7, with a possible D match to TRBD2 (7 bases). Per the germline V gene, CDR1 is SGHTA and CDR2 is FQGNSA. Deletions cut 5 bases from V and 6 bases from J, with 23 bases between. The CDR3 is made up of 16 amino acids. CDR3 amino acids: CASSQRGGTGLGEQYF. The CDR3 DNA reads as TGTGCCAGCAGCCAAAGGGGGGGTACCGGCCTCGGCGAGCAGTACTTC.

The chain recombines TRBV12-3 or TRBV12-4 with TRBJ2-1; maybe TRBD2 (5 bases). Trimming took off 3 bases at V and 12 bases at J, with 15 bases between the two ends. The CDR3 spans 13 residues. CDR3 DNA: TGTGCCAGCAGTTTCGACTCCCCCAGCGGGCAGTTCTTC. This gives the protein CASSFDSPSGQFF.

This clone has a single count. This chain connects TRBV6-2 or TRBV6-3 to TRBJ2-7; D unresolved. CDR3 length: 12 amino acids. From germline, CDR1 is MNHEY and CDR2 SVGEGT. V was shortened by 0 bases and J by 6 bases, with 6 bases between the two germline ends. This CDR3 reads CASSYSEREQYF. The CDR3 DNA is TGTGCCAGCAGTTACTCGGAGCGCGAGCAGTACTTC.

The chain joins TRBV5-6 to TRBJ2-3, with 9 positions matching TRBD1. With 0 bases clipped from V and 2 bases from J, the junction kept 4 bases outside the gene matches. This CDR3 region has 16 residues. In germline, CDR1 is SGHDT, CDR2 YYEEEE. The CDR3 DNA reads as TGTGCCAGCAGCTTGGGGACAGGGGCGGCCACAGATACGCAGTATTTT. Its translation is CASSLGTGAATDTQYF.

This clone was found many times. The gene calls are TRBV28 and TRBJ2-7; 7 nucleotides agree with TRBD1. CDR3 length: 15 residues. V shed 5 bases and J 2 bases; nucleotides not matched to a gene: 9. Germline values: CDR1 MDHEN, CDR2 SYDVKM. The CDR3 DNA reads as TGTGCCAGCAGTCCCCCCGGGACAGTGACCTACGAGCAGTACTTC. Translated: CASSPPGTVTYEQYF.

The chain joins TRBV4-1 to TRBJ2-6; TRBD1 might be the D (7 bases). Germline V CDR1 and CDR2: MGHRA, YSYEKL. This CDR3 comprises 19 residues. V was shortened by 1 base and J by 0 bases, with 16 bases between the two germline ends. CDR3 sequence: CASSQGRGQRVSGANVLTF. DNA of the CDR3: TGCGCCAGCAGCCAAGGGAGGGGACAGCGGGTCTCTGGGGCCAACGTCCTGACTTTC.

The chain couples TRBV2 to TRBJ2-7; 8 nucleotides align to TRBD1. This CDR3 has 12 residues. Trimming cost V 8 bases and J 2 bases; bases outside gene matches: 2. In germline, CDR1 is SNHLY, CDR2 FYNNEI. The CDR3 DNA is TGTGCCAGCGCGGACAGGGCCTACGAGCAGTACTTC. It specifies CASADRAYEQYF. The full variable domain, in which reference TRBV2 and TRBJ2-7 provide the parts outside the CDR3, is EPEVTQTPSHQVTQMGQEVILRCVPISNHLYFYWYRQILGQKVEFLVSFYNNEISEKSEIFDDQFSVERPDGSNFTLKIRSTKLEDSAMYFCASADRAYEQYFGPGTRLTVT.

The CDR3 is CASSLGAIQYF. The CDR3 DNA follows: TGTGCCAGCAGCCTGGGGGCCATTCAGTACTTC. The genes are TRBV5-6 and TRBJ2-4; a possible D gene is TRBD1 (6 bases). CDR3 length equals 11 residues. V was pared by 4 bases and J by 9 bases, with 8 bases between. Germline V gives CDR1 SGHDT, CDR2 YYEEEE.

The rearrangement links TRBV2 to TRBJ2-3; 10 bases align to TRBD2. Germline V gives CDR1 SNHLY, CDR2 FYNNEI. The CDR3 spans 14 residues. The V gene end was trimmed by 6 bases and the J gene end by 5 bases; junction bases not matched to a gene: 5. This CDR3 reads CASRPLAGVDTQYF. DNA for the CDR3: TGTGCCAGCAGGCCTCTAGCGGGAGTAGATACGCAGTATTTT. Full variable domain (outside the CDR3, taken from reference TRBV2 and TRBJ2-3): EPEVTQTPSHQVTQMGQEVILRCVPISNHLYFYWYRQILGQKVEFLVSFYNNEISEKSEIFDDQFSVERPDGSNFTLKIRSTKLEDSAMYFCASRPLAGVDTQYFGPGTRLTVL.

This sequence joins TRBV6-2 or TRBV6-3 and TRBJ1-1; D is unresolved. Germline CDR1 is MNHEY and CDR2 is SVGEGT. V was cut by 1 base and J by 11 bases, with 8 bases left in between. CDR3 length: 11 amino acids. The CDR3 sequence is CASSYYLEAFF. The CDR3 coding sequence is TGTGCCAGCAGTTACTACCTAGAGGCTTTCTTT.

V is TRBV9 and J is TRBJ1-1; a possible D gene is TRBD1 (5 bases). Trimming cost V 0 bases and J 5 bases, with 11 bases left between them. The CDR3 is made up of 14 amino acids. CDR1 and CDR2 (germline): SGDLS, YYNGEE. The CDR3 reads CASSVVGGKTEAFF. The CDR3 nucleotides are TGTGCCAGCAGCGTAGTGGGGGGTAAAACTGAAGCTTTCTTT.

This clone turned up a few times. The chain couples TRBV6-5 to TRBJ1-4; weak D call: TRBD1 (5 bases). V was shortened by 5 bases and J by 10 bases, with 17 bases between the two germline ends. CDR3 length: 14 residues. Looked up from germline, CDR1 is MNHEY and CDR2 is SVGAGI. CDR3 in amino acids: CASSPGTGGGKLFF. CDR3 in DNA: TGTGCCAGCAGTCCAGGGACCGGCGGGGGAAAACTGTTTTTT.

A single count supports this clone. This sequence joins TRBV6-2 or TRBV6-3 and TRBJ2-7, with a tentative D call TRBD1 (6 bases). The CDR3 is made up of 15 amino acids. From germline, CDR1 is MNHEY and CDR2 SVGEGT. The V gene lost 2 bases and the J gene lost 2 bases, with 13 bases spanning the gap. The CDR3 bases are TGTGCCAGCAGTTACCCAGGGGTTGGCACCTACGAGCAGTACTTC. This codes for CASSYPGVGTYEQYF.

This chain links TRBV6-1 with TRBJ2-5; a weak D match, TRBD2 (7 bases). Germline V gene sequence: CDR1 MNHNS, CDR2 SASEGT. Trimming pared 3 bases from V and 1 base from J, leaving 9 bases between. CDR3 length: 14 residues. CDR3 protein: CASSEGGAQETQYF. CDR3 nucleotide sequence: TGTGCCAGCAGTGAGGGGGGGGCCCAAGAGACCCAGTACTTC.

The genes are TRBV9 and TRBJ2-5; 11 bases are a match to TRBD1. The germline V gene encodes CDR1 SGDLS and CDR2 YYNGEE. Trimming cost V 4 bases and J 5 bases; bases outside gene matches: 10. There are 16 residues in the CDR3. The CDR3 DNA reads TGTGCCAGCAGCAGCCGGGACAGGGGGAGAATGGAGACCCAGTACTTC. This translates into CASSSRDRGRMETQYF.

The chain uses TRBV6-6 and TRBJ1-2; D remains unclear. V lost 7 bases, J lost 4 bases, and 16 bases lay in between. The CDR3 is 14 residues long. The germline CDR1 and CDR2 sequences are MNHNY and SVGAGI (reference sequence). The DNA for the CDR3 is TGTGCCAGCAAGAAGTCGGCGGACTCCTATGGCTACACCTTC. Protein sequence: CASKKSADSYGYTF.

This chain's CDR3 is CASSSTSPAGGEDTQYF. CDR3 coding DNA: TGTGCCAGCAGCTCAACCTCCCCAGCGGGGGGAGAAGATACGCAGTATTTT. J is TRBJ2-3 and V is TRBV7-6, with 9 positions matching TRBD2. The CDR3 is 17 residues long. Germline CDR1 reads SGHVS; CDR2 reads FNYEAQ. The trim removed 4 bases at V and 5 bases at J, leaving 13 bases unmatched.

Here the CDR3 DNA reads TGTGCCACCAGCGATTATGGGGGGTCTTTCTCCTACAATGAGCAGTTCTTC. Translated, it gives CATSDYGGSFSYNEQFF. V is TRBV15 and J is TRBJ2-1, with TRBD2 as a possible D gene (6 bases). The V and J ends lost 5 bases and 0 bases respectively, with 17 bases between them. This CDR3 is 17 amino acids long. Germline V gene data show CDR1 as LNHNV and CDR2 as YYDKDF (reference sequence).

The chain couples TRBV3-1 (or the pseudogene TRBV3-2) to TRBJ1-1, with 8 bases matching TRBD1. Germline V gene sequence: CDR1 LGHDT, CDR2 YNNKEL (reference sequence). J was trimmed by 0 bases and V by 2 bases; bases with no gene match: 8. The CDR3 runs to 17 residues. The CDR3 loop is CASSQMDRAFMNTEAFF. The CDR3 DNA reads TGTGCCAGCAGCCAAATGGACAGGGCGTTCATGAACACTGAAGCTTTCTTT.

The genes are TRBV11-2 and TRBJ2-1, with TRBD2 matching over 7 bases. Germline CDR1 is SGHAT and CDR2 is FQNNGV. This CDR3 is 14 amino acids long. The V gene end was trimmed by 7 bases and the J gene end by 2 bases; junction bases not matched to a gene: 5. The CDR3 here is CASTSRGAYNEQFF. DNA for the CDR3: TGTGCCAGCACCTCACGGGGGGCCTACAATGAGCAGTTCTTC.

This clone appeared once. This chain links TRBV7-8 with TRBJ1-3; no clear D. CDR3 length: 16 amino acids. Germline lookup yields CDR1 SGHVS and CDR2 FQNEAQ. Trimming shortened V by 5 bases and J by 0 bases, and 14 bases separated the two germline ends. CDR3 residues: CASSPWVGDSGNTIYF. In DNA, the CDR3 is TGTGCCAGCAGCCCCTGGGTCGGAGACTCTGGAAACACCATATATTTT.

The chain uses TRBV7-2 and TRBJ2-1; 7 bases are shared with TRBD2. The CDR3 consists of 13 residues. CDR1 and CDR2 (germline): SGHTA, FQGNSA. V shed 5 bases, J shed 8 bases, and the junction held 6 bases outside the gene matches. The chain's CDR3 is CASSGRSGDEQFF. In DNA form, the CDR3 reads TGTGCCAGCAGCGGAAGGAGCGGGGATGAGCAGTTCTTC.